The 16 T cell receptor beta chains below come from one sample, sequenced in a study of vaccination and CD4 T cells after COVID-19. The antigens for these receptors are not known. Oncomine TCR Beta short-read sequencing was applied to DNA from cultured CD4+ T cells. Using its own MiXCR run on the PCR reads, TCRdb lists one record per CDR3 protein. The repertoire has under 20,000 distinct CDR3 sequences, over 25% of them found once; the top ten carry 14% to 15%. Treatment: approximately nine-day PBMC culture with coronavirus spike peptide pools or control peptides (ViraFEST assay). Material: cultured CD4+ T cells from blood. Receptors were obtained from a human donor with COVID-19.

This clonotype was picked up a small number of times. The chain has TRBV6-1 and TRBJ1-2; D possibly corresponds to TRBD1 (5 bases). This CDR3 has 14 amino acids. Trimming took off 6 bases at V and 4 bases at J, with 15 bases between the two ends. CDR1 MNHNS and CDR2 SASEGT come from the germline V gene. The CDR3 reads CASRPSRQPYGYTF. In DNA form, the CDR3 reads TGTGCCAGCAGACCTTCCCGACAGCCCTATGGCTACACCTTC.

The chain is built from TRBV5-1 and TRBJ1-1; no reliable D call. The CDR3 contains 12 residues. Germline CDR1 is SGHRS and CDR2 is YFSETQ. V gave up 4 bases and J gave up 3 bases, with 7 bases separating them. The CDR3 loop is CASSLRDTEAFF. The CDR3, as DNA: TGCGCCAGCAGCCTCCGGGACACTGAAGCTTTCTTT.

The chain joins TRBV6-2 or TRBV6-3 to TRBJ1-4; TRBD1 is a possible D gene (6 bases). The germline V gene encodes CDR1 MNHEY and CDR2 SVGEGT. The CDR3 sequence is 14 residues long. Trimming took 5 bases from V and 7 from J, leaving 14 bases between them. The CDR3 loop reads CASSPQGPGEKLFF. The CDR3 coding sequence is TGTGCCAGCAGTCCCCAGGGGCCGGGTGAAAAACTGTTTTTT.

The CDR3 reads CSARGRWAGGPDTQYF. In DNA form, the CDR3 reads TGCAGTGCTAGGGGGAGATGGGCGGGGGGGCCTGATACGCAGTATTTT. The genes are TRBV20-1 and TRBJ2-3, with TRBD2 identical over 9 bases. Germline V lookup: CDR1 DFQATT, CDR2 SNEGSKA (reference sequence). V lost 3 bases to trimming and J lost 6 bases; unmatched junction nucleotides: 13. The CDR3 is made up of 16 amino acids.

V is TRBV27 and J is TRBJ2-1, with unresolved D. V was trimmed by 0 bases and J by 7 bases, leaving 13 bases between them. Germline V CDR1 and CDR2: MNHEY, SMNVEV (reference sequence). The CDR3 is 15 amino acids. DNA for the CDR3: TGTGCCAGCAGTTTATCGGTGGCCGCCCGTAATGAGCAGTTCTTC. This sequence encodes CASSLSVAARNEQFF.

In DNA form, the CDR3 reads TGTGCCAGCAGCATCAGCGGGGGGGCCAGGGGCAATTCACCCCTCCACTTT. It codes for CASSISGGARGNSPLHF. The V call is TRBV7-8, the J call TRBJ1-6; D is perhaps TRBD1 (6 bases). Per the germline V gene, CDR1 is SGHVS and CDR2 is FQNEAQ. V lost 5 bases, J lost 7 bases, and 21 bases lay in between. There are 17 residues in the CDR3.

The rearrangement links TRBV27 to TRBJ1-2; 7 nucleotides align to TRBD1. J gave up 4 bases and V 3 bases, and 8 bases lay outside the gene matches. The CDR3 contains 15 residues. Germline V gene lookup returns CDR1 MNHEY and CDR2 SMNVEV (reference sequence). DNA of the CDR3: TGTGCCAGCAGTTTTCTTCCCACAGGGGCCTATGGCTACACCTTC. This gives the protein CASSFLPTGAYGYTF.

In its sample, this clonotype was seen a few times. This chain uses TRBV6-1 with TRBJ1-1; unclear D gene. The CDR3 has 13 residues. The V end was cut by 7 bases, the J end by 2 bases, with 11 bases between. Germline CDR1 and CDR2: MNHNS and SASEGT. The CDR3 loop reads CASTPTRNTEAFF. The CDR3 DNA is TGTGCCAGCACGCCAACAAGAAACACTGAAGCTTTCTTT.

There are a few counts of this clonotype. The J gene is TRBJ2-2, the V gene TRBV10-1, with 9 bases matching TRBD2. With V trimmed by 2 bases and J by 2 bases, 3 bases remained unmatched. CDR1 and CDR2 from the germline V gene are WNHNN and SYGVQD (reference sequence). The CDR3 runs to 16 residues. CDR3 protein: CASSEAGGFNTGELFF. Written as DNA, the CDR3 is TGCGCCAGCAGTGAGGCGGGGGGGTTTAACACCGGGGAGCTGTTTTTT.

This clonotype was counted between two and nine times. The chain uses TRBV7-2 and TRBJ2-3; D possibly uses TRBD1 or TRBD2 (6 bases each). Germline CDR1 reads SGHTA; CDR2 reads FQGNSA. This CDR3 contains 18 residues. Trimming shortened V by 0 bases and J by 2 bases, and 18 bases separated the two germline ends. The CDR3 DNA follows: TGTGCCAGCAGCTTAGCGGGGGGCAATCCCAGCCCCACAGATACGCAGTATTTT. Translation gives CASSLAGGNPSPTDTQYF.

This clonotype was seen more than once but under ten times. The gene calls are TRBV5-1 and TRBJ1-2, with 8 bases aligning to TRBD1. The V gene's germline CDR1 is SGHRS and CDR2 YFSETQ. This CDR3 has 16 amino acids. With 0 bases clipped from V and 4 bases from J, the junction kept 8 bases outside the gene matches. Here the CDR3 reads CASSLAGDRKTYGYTF. CDR3 nucleotide sequence: TGCGCCAGCAGCTTGGCGGGGGACAGGAAAACCTATGGCTACACCTTC.

This clonotype was picked up one time. The rearrangement uses TRBV10-2 and TRBJ1-4; D is ambiguous. The germline V and J ends were trimmed by 0 bases and 7 bases, with 12 bases remaining between them. The CDR3 contains 15 residues. Germline values: CDR1 WSHSY, CDR2 SAAADI. CDR3 sequence (DNA): TGCGCCAGCAGTGAGTCGAATAAAGAGTTTGAAAAACTGTTTTTT. It translates to CASSESNKEFEKLFF.

The chain has TRBV11-2 and TRBJ2-2; TRBD2 might be the D (5 bases). The germline V and J ends were trimmed by 3 bases and 7 bases, with 24 bases remaining between them. This CDR3 region has 18 residues. Germline lookup yields CDR1 SGHAT and CDR2 FQNNGV. The CDR3, as DNA: TGTGCCAGCAGCTTGAGGCGGCAGGTTGGACTGAGTATCGGGGAGCTGTTTTTT. Translation: CASSLRRQVGLSIGELFF.

This clonotype came up a few times. CDR3 residues: CASRRDRSMNTEAFF. The CDR3 bases are TGTGCCAGCAGGAGGGACAGGAGCATGAACACTGAAGCTTTCTTT. V usage is TRBV12-3 or TRBV12-4 and J usage is TRBJ1-1; 8 positions match TRBD1. The CDR3 loop spans 15 amino acids. The J segment lost 0 bases and the V segment lost 6 bases, leaving 6 bases of the junction unmatched.

The chain has TRBV6-2 or TRBV6-3 and TRBJ1-1, with a tentative D call TRBD1 (5 bases). Germline lookup yields CDR1 MNHEY and CDR2 SVGEGT. V shed 7 bases and J shed 1 base, with 10 bases lying between them. The CDR3 covers 13 residues. The CDR3 loop is CASTRQGNTEAFF. The DNA for the CDR3 is TGTGCCAGCACTAGGCAGGGGAACACTGAAGCTTTCTTT.

V usage is TRBV9 and J usage is TRBJ2-2, with TRBD2 identical over 10 bases. The germline CDR1 and CDR2 sequences are SGDLS and YYNGEE. V shed 8 bases and J 0 bases; nucleotides not matched to a gene: 7. The CDR3 spans 16 residues. CDR3 residues: CASTSGELSNTGELFF. CDR3 coding DNA: TGTGCCAGTACTAGCGGGGAACTTTCGAACACCGGGGAGCTGTTTTTT.